The 10 T cell receptor beta chains below all came from one sample that was sequenced in a study of T cells in women clearing cervical HPV infection. Sequencing was performed with immunoSEQ multiplex PCR; in TCRdb, only in-frame clones are kept and a portion is missing. The sample totals 25,000 to 35,000 clones; its top ten clones hold roughly 8.4%. Material for sequencing was blood buffy coat. Receptors originate from a woman between 18 and 75 years old with a cervical HPV16 infection that either progressed to CIN3+ or cleared (not recorded which).

Concerning this clone itself: From the germline J gene comes the end of the CDR3, since the read stops 3 residues before it. V and J are TRBV6-4 and TRBJ2-3; 12 nucleotides match TRBD2. Germline V gives CDR1 MRHNA, CDR2 SNTAGT. The CDR3 has 15 amino acids. V lost 7 bases and J lost 4; bases outside the gene matches: 6. CDR3 protein: CASKSLAGGPDTQYF. The CDR3 DNA, read in part, is TGTGCCAGCAAGTCCCTAGCGGGGGGGCCAGATACG.

As to this clone: The CDR3 end is not reached by the read, which stops 3 residues before it; the germline J gene fills it in. The chain is built from TRBV7-2 and TRBJ1-6; D perhaps matches TRBD1 (5 bases). V lost 1 base and J lost 2, with 6 bases in between. CDR3 size: 15 residues. Germline assignment: CDR1 SGHTA and CDR2 FQGNSA. The CDR3 here is CASSLVQAYNSPLHF. The CDR3 DNA, read in part, is TGTGCCAGCAGCTTAGTACAGGCCTATAATTCACCC.

Of note for this clone: The read gets to within 3 residues of the CDR3 end, and the germline J gene fills in the rest. This chain joins TRBV11-2 and TRBJ2-7, with 7 bases identical to TRBD2. The CDR3 has 15 residues. The germline V gene has CDR1 SGHAT and CDR2 FQNNGV. V lost 1 base to trimming and J lost 2 bases; unmatched junction nucleotides: 5. CDR3 sequence: CASSLVTSVAYEQYF. The CDR3 DNA, read in part, is TGTGCCAGCAGCTTAGTAACTAGCGTAGCCTACGAG. Full variable domain (remainder filled in from reference TRBV11-2 and TRBJ2-7): EAGVAQSPRYKIIEKRQSVAFWCNPISGHATLYWYQQILGQGPKLLIQFQNNGVVDDSQLPKDRFSAERLKGVDSTLKIQPAKLEDSAVYLCASSLVTSVAYEQYFGPGTRLTVT.

To note about this clone: The read falls 3 residues short of the CDR3 end, and the missing part is taken from the germline J gene. The chain employs TRBV10-2 and TRBJ2-7; TRBD1 aligns across 7 bases. The CDR3 spans 14 residues. Trimming took 2 bases from V and 3 from J; bases not matched to a gene: 4. CDR1 is WSHSY, CDR2 SAAADI, per germline. The sequenced part of the CDR3 DNA is TGCGCCAGCAGTGAGGGGACAGCCCACTACGAG. The encoded protein is CASSEGTAHYE. The whole CDR3 sequence is CASSEGTAHYEQYF.

Points on this clone: Sequence at one end of the junction differs from germline and may be a read error. The CDR3 goes on 3 residues after the read ends, and that part is filled in from the germline J gene. The rearrangement uses TRBV6-1 and TRBJ2-6, with D perhaps TRBD2 (7 bases). CDR3 length equals 16 residues. In germline, CDR1 is MNHNS, CDR2 SASEGT. The part of the CDR3 DNA that was read is TGTACCAGCAGTGAAGAGGGGGGGAGTGGGGCCAACGTC. This translates into CTSSEEGGSGANV. From start to end, the CDR3 is CTSSEEGGSGANVLTF.

In regard to this clone: Read coverage stops 3 residues before the CDR3 terminus; the germline J gene supplies the remainder. V gene TRBV19 combines with J gene TRBJ2-3, with TRBD2 matching 12 bases. J lost 4 bases, V lost 5 bases, and 7 bases had no gene match. The germline CDR1 and CDR2 sequences are LNHDA and SQIVND (reference sequence). The CDR3 contains 16 residues. CDR3: CASSALAGGLPDTQYF. The CDR3 DNA, read in part, is TGTGCCAGTAGTGCCCTAGCGGGGGGGCTCCCAGATACG.

As for this clone: The CDR3 end is not reached by the read, which stops 3 residues before it; the germline J gene fills it in. The genes are TRBV7-2 and TRBJ1-2, with TRBD1 as a possible D gene (6 bases). The germline gives CDR1 SGHTA, CDR2 FQGNSA. The CDR3 has 15 residues. V was clipped by 5 bases and J by 5 bases, with 18 bases between them. This CDR3 is CASSPQGYGEYGYTF. Incomplete CDR3 DNA: TGTGCCAGCAGCCCGCAGGGGTACGGGGAATATGGC. Full variable domain (missing parts from reference TRBV7-2 and TRBJ1-2): GAGVSQSPSNKVTEKGKDVELRCDPISGHTALYWYRQSLGQGLEFLIYFQGNSAPDKSGLPSDRFSAERTGGSVSTLTIQRTQQEDSAVYLCASSPQGYGEYGYTFGSGTRLTVV.

Of note for this clone: The read falls 3 residues short of the CDR3 end, and the missing part is taken from the germline J gene. The J gene is TRBJ2-1, the V gene TRBV20-1; 11 bases fit TRBD2. The CDR3 consists of 14 residues. V lost 0 bases and J lost 6; bases outside the gene matches: 1. CDR1 DFQATT and CDR2 SNEGSKA come from the germline V gene (reference sequence). The chain's CDR3 is CSARELAGANEQFF. CDR3 DNA (partial): TGCAGTGCTAGAGAACTAGCGGGAGCCAATGAG.

Concerning this clone itself: The read falls 3 residues short of the CDR3 end, and the missing part is taken from the germline J gene. The chain employs TRBV7-3 and TRBJ2-7, with D tentatively TRBD1 (6 bases). This CDR3 spans 14 amino acids. Trimming left V 5 bases short and J 3 bases short, with 14 bases between. Per germline, CDR1 SGHTA and CDR2 FQGTGA. The part of the CDR3 DNA that was read is TGTGCCAGCAGCGTGGGCAGGGGTAACTACGAG. This gives the protein CASSVGRGNYE. The whole CDR3 reads CASSVGRGNYEQYF.

Concerning this clone: The read stops 3 residues short of the end of the CDR3; the missing end is completed from the germline J gene. The J gene is TRBJ2-3, the V gene TRBV2; D might be TRBD2 (6 bases). The ends were cut back, 6 bases at V and 0 bases at J, with 10 bases in the middle. From germline, CDR1 is SNHLY and CDR2 FYNNEI. CDR3 length equals 14 residues. This chain's CDR3 is CASSPGLSTDTQYF. Partial CDR3 DNA: TGTGCCAGCAGCCCCGGACTAAGCACAGATACG.